This T cell receptor beta chain was found in a study of CD8 T cells in ankylosing spondylitis. This clonotype appeared a few times. Its antigen is unknown. TCRdb re-called the 5' RACE reads with MiXCR, one entry per CDR3 protein. The data hold 230,000 or so distinct CDR3 sequences, with 15% to 20% observed a single time. The germline V and J ends were trimmed by 3 bases and 3 bases, with 14 bases remaining between them. The germline gives CDR1 PRHDT, CDR2 FYEKMQ (reference sequence). There are 15 residues in the CDR3. General observations from the study: The disease-linked clones had a CD8+ phenotype and low blood frequencies.

This sequence originates from a male donor with ankylosing spondylitis or in good health (not recorded which). Sequencing used blood, either unsorted or a sorted T cell fraction (not recorded which). This chain connects TRBV13 to TRBJ2-5, with a possible D match to TRBD2 (5 bases). As DNA, the CDR3 is TGTGCCAGCAGCTTTTTGACGGGGTGGAAAGAGACCCAGTACTTC. Translated: CASSFLTGWKETQYF.